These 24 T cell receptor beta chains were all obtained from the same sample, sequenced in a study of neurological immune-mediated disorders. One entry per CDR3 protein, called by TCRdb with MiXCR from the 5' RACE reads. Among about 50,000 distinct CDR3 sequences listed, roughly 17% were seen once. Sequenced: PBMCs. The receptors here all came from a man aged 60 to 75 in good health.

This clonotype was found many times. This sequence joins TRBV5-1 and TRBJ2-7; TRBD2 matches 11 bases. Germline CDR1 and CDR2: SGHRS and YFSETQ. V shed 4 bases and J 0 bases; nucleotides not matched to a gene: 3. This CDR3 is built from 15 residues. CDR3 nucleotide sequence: TGCGCCAGCAGCAGGGGACTAGCGGTCTCCTACGAGCAGTACTTC. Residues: CASSRGLAVSYEQYF.

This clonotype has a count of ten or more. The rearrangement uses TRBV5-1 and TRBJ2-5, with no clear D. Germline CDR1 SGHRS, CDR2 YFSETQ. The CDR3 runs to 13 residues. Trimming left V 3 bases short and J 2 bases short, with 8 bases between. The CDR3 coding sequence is TGCGCCAGCAGCTGGGATATTCAAGAGACCCAGTACTTC. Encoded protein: CASSWDIQETQYF.

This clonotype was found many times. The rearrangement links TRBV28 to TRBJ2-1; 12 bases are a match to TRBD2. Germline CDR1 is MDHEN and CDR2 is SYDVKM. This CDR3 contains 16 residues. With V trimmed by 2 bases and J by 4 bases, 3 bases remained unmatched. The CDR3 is CASSLPLAGGYNEQFF. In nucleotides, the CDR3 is TGTGCCAGCAGTTTACCCCTAGCGGGAGGGTACAATGAGCAGTTCTTC.

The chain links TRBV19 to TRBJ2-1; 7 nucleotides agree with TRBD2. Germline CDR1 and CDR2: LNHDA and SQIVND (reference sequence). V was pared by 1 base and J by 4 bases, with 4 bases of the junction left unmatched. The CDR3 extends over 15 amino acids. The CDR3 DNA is TGTGCCAGTAGTATAGGCGGGAGTTTTTACAATGAGCAGTTCTTC. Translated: CASSIGGSFYNEQFF.

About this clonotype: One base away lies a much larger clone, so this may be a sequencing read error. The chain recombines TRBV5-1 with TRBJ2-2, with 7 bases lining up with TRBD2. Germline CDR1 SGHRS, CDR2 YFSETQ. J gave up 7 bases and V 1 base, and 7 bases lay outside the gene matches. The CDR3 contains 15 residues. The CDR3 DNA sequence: TGCGCCAGCAGCTTGATCGCGGGAGTGGACGGGGAGCTGTTTTTT. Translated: CASSLIAGVDGELFF.

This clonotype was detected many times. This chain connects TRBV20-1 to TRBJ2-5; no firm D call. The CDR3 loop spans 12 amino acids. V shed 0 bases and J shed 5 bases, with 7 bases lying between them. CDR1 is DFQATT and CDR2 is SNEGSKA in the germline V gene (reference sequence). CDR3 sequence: CSAREAGETQYF. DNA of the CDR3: TGCAGTGCTAGAGAGGCCGGGGAGACCCAGTACTTC.

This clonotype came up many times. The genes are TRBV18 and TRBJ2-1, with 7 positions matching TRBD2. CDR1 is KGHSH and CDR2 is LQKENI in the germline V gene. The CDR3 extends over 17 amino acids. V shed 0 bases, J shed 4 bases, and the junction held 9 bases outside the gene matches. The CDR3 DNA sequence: TGTGCCAGCTCACCACCGACTAGCCAAGGGAAGTACAATGAGCAGTTCTTC. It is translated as CASSPPTSQGKYNEQFF. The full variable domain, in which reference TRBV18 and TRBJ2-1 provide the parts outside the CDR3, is NAGVMQNPRHLVRRRGQEARLRCSPMKGHSHVYWYRQLPEEGLKFMVYLQKENIIDESGMPKERFSAEFPKEGPSILRIQQVVRGDSAAYFCASSPPTSQGKYNEQFFGPGTRLTVL.

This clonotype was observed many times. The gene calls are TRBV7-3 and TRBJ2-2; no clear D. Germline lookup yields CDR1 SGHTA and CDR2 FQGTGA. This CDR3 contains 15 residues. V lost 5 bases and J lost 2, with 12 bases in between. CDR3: CASSVDNHNTGELFF. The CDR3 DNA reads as TGTGCCAGCAGCGTAGACAACCATAACACCGGGGAGCTGTTTTTT.

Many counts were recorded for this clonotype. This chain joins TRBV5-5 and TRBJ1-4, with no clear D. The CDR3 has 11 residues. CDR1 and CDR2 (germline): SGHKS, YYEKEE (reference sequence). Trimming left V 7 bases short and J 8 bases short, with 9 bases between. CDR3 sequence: CASASLEKLFF. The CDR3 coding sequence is TGTGCCAGCGCTTCTCTGGAAAAACTGTTTTTT.

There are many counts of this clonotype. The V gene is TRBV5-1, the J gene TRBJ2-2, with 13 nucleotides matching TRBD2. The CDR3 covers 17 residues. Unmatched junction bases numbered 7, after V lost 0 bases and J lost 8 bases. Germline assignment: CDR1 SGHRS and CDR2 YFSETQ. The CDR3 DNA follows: TGCGCCAGCAGCTTGGAGCCGGGACTAGCGGGACAGGGGGAGCTGTTTTTT. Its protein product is CASSLEPGLAGQGELFF.

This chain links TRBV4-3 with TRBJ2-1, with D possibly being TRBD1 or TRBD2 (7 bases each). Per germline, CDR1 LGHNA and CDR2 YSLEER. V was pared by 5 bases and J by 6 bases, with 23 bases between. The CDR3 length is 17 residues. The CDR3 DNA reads TGCGCCAGCAGCTCAGGGGGGGTGCGTGAGGGAGGCAATGAGCAGTTCTTC. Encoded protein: CASSSGGVREGGNEQFF.

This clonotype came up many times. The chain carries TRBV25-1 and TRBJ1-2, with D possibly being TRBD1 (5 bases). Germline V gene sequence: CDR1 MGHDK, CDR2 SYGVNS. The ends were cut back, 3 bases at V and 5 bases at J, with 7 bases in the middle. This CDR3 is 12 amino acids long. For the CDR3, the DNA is TGTGCCAGCAGTGACCCAGGGTATGGCTACACCTTC. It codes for CASSDPGYGYTF.

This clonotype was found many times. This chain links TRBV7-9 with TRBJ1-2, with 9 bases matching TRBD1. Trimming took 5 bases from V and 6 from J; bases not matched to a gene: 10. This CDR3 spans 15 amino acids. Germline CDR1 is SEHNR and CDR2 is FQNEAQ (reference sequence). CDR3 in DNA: TGTGCCAGCAGCCCCGGTACCGGGACAGGGCATGGCTACACCTTC. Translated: CASSPGTGTGHGYTF.

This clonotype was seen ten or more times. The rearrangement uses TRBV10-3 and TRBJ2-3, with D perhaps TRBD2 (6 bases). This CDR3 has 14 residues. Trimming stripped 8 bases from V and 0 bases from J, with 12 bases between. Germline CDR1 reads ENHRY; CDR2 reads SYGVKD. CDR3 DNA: TGTGCCATCCAGGTAGCGGAGAGCACAGATACGCAGTATTTT. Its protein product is CAIQVAESTDTQYF.

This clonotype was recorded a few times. CDR3 amino acids: CSALAGSQETQYF. The CDR3 DNA follows: TGCAGCGCTTTAGCGGGATCGCAAGAGACCCAGTACTTC. The rearrangement links TRBV29-1 to TRBJ2-5; 8 nucleotides align to TRBD2. V shed 7 bases and J 2 bases; nucleotides not matched to a gene: 6. The CDR3 runs to 13 residues. Germline assignment: CDR1 SQVTM and CDR2 ANQGSEA.

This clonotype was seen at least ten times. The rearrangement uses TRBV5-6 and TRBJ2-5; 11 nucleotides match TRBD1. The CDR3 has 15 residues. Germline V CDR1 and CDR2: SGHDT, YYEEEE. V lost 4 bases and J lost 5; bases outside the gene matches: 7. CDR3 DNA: TGTGCCAGCAGCGGGGGGACAGGGGGAGTGGAGACCCAGTACTTC. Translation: CASSGGTGGVETQYF.

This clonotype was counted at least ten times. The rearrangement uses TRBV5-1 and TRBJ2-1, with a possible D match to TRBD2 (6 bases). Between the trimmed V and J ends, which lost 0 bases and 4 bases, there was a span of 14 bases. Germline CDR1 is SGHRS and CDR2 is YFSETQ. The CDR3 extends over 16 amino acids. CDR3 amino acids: CASSLDGGGSYNEQFF. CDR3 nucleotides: TGCGCCAGCAGCTTGGACGGGGGAGGATCGTACAATGAGCAGTTCTTC.

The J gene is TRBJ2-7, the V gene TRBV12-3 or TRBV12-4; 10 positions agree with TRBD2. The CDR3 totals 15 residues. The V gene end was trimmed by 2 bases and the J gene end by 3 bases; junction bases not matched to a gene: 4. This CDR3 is CASSLSLAGVYEQYF. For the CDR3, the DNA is TGTGCCAGCAGTTTAAGTCTAGCGGGGGTCTACGAGCAGTACTTC.

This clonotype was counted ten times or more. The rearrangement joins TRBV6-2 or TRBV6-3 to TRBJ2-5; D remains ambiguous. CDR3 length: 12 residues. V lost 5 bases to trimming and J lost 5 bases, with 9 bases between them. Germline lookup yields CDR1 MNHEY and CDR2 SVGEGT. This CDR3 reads CASSPTLETQYF. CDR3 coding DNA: TGTGCCAGCAGTCCAACACTCGAGACCCAGTACTTC.

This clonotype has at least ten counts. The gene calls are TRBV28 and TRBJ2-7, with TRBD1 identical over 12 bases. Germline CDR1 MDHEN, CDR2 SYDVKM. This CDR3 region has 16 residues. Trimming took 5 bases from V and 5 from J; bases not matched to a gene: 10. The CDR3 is CASSLSRGTGGDEQYF. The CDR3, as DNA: TGTGCCAGCAGTCTGTCAAGGGGGACAGGGGGCGACGAGCAGTACTTC.

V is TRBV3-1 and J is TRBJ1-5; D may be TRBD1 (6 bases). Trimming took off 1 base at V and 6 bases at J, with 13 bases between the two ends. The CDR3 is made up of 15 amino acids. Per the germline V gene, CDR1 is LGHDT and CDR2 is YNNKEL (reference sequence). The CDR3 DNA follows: TGTGCCAGCAGCCAAGGAGGTGGGGGCCTTCAGCCCCAGCATTTT. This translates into CASSQGGGGLQPQHF.

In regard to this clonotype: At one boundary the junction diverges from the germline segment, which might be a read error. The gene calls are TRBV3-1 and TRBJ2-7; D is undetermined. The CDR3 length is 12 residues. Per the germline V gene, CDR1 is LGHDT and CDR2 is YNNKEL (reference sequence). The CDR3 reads CTSSQQALEQYF. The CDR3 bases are TGTACCAGCAGCCAGCAGGCCCTTGAGCAGTACTTC.

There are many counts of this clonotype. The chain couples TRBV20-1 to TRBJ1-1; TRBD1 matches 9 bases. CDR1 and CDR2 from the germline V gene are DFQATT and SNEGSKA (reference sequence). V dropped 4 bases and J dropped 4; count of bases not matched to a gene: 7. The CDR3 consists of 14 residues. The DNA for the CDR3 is TGCAGTGCTATAGTACAGGGGGCGGTCACTGAAGCTTTCTTT. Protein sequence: CSAIVQGAVTEAFF.

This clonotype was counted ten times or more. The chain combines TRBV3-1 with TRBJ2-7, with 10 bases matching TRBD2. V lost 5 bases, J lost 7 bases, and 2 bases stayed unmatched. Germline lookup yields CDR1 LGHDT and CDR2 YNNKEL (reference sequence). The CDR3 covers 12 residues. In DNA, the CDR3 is TGTGCCAGCAGCAGCGGGAGGGGGGAGCAGTACTTC. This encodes CASSSGRGEQYF.